This T cell receptor beta chain is from a study of shared clonotypes between healthy human individuals. As for the study in general: The donor pool was made up of two women and a few men aged 18 to 49.

In replicate PCRs of sorted subsets, 150 to 200 ng DNA, approximately 30,000 T cell genomes, was used. Source study methods: Sequence data from immunoSEQ were junction-only and lacked quality scores; consequently, filtering differed. Measured with immunoSEQ multiplex PCR; TCRdb has only the in-frame clones, and not every one. V and J calls and clone size are given by that table; D and trimming were obtained from the DNA. The sample lists 900,000 to 1,200,000 clones; about 80% were seen once. This clone appeared once. As yet, its antigen is unknown. V shed 4 bases and J 7 bases; nucleotides not matched to a gene: 10. Germline CDR1 SGHKS, CDR2 YYEKEE (reference sequence). The CDR3 is 14 residues long. Overall study results and limits: About 4.5% of naive CD4 clonotypes were common to four donors.

The chain carries TRBV5-5 and TRBJ1-2; 7 positions match TRBD1. The TCR originated in a man in his late teens or twenties in good health. Some clones in this sample may be carry-over from other donors' samples. The sample comprised memory CD4+ T cells from PBMCs. Subset: CD45RA-negative fraction. Here the CDR3 reads CASSAQTGLSGYTF. The CDR3 region has the DNA TGTGCCAGCAGCGCCCAGACAGGGTTAAGTGGCTACACCTTC.